The clone carrying this TCR beta chain was counted only a few times. Antigen unknown. The sample is drawn from a study of T cells after yellow fever vaccination. CDR3 size: 16 residues. CDR1 and CDR2 (germline): SEHNR, FQNEAQ (reference sequence). Trimming removed 5 bases from V and 1 base from J, with 15 bases in between. Universal primer sites and UMIs were introduced during 5'RACE template-switching synthesis of TCR cDNA. MiXCR, run by TCRdb on the 5' RACE reads, gives a single entry per CDR3 protein. The sample has around 610,000 distinct CDR3 sequences; approximately 13% are singletons. Study-wide results and caveats: Bulk-population clonotypes that are abundant could appear as contaminants in FACS-sorted repertoires.

The receptor was derived from a man aged 25-40 years who received the YFV17D yellow fever vaccine. Sequencing was performed on PBMCs, taken on the day of the yellow fever booster vaccination. V usage is TRBV7-9 and J usage is TRBJ1-5; D may be TRBD1 (5 bases). The CDR3 is CASSPGPSGSNQPQHF. In DNA form, the CDR3 reads TGTGCCAGCAGCCCAGGGCCCTCGGGAAGCAATCAGCCCCAGCATTTT.